This entry lists 13 T cell receptor beta chains sequenced from one sample in a study of blood T cells in healthy people across ages. A second PCR, run for about 7 to 12 cycles, used a sample-barcoded 5' primer plus a J-beta primer mix. TCRdb called the 5' RACE reads again in MiXCR, with one record for every CDR3 protein. This sample has almost 800,000 distinct CDR3 sequences; roughly 50% occur once, and the top ten carry roughly 20%. Material for sequencing was blood. Receptor source: a man in his thirties or forties in good health.

DNA of the CDR3: TGCAGTGCTAGAGGGAGGGACACGCATCGGGGGGAGCAGTACTTC. It specifies CSARGRDTHRGEQYF. The chain uses TRBV20-1 and TRBJ2-7; the D gene could be TRBD1 or TRBD2 (6 bases each). Trimming shortened V by 1 base and J by 7 bases, and 20 bases separated the two germline ends. This CDR3 is built from 15 residues. The germline gives CDR1 DFQATT, CDR2 SNEGSKA (reference sequence).

This clonotype has a handful of counts. This chain uses TRBV7-8 with TRBJ2-1, with D maybe TRBD1 (6 bases). V was trimmed by 6 bases and J by 7 bases, leaving 13 bases between them. This CDR3 spans 13 amino acids. The germline V gene encodes CDR1 SGHVS and CDR2 FQNEAQ. CDR3 sequence reads: CASRERTVNEQFF. The CDR3 nucleotides read TGTGCCAGCAGAGAGAGGACAGTTAATGAGCAGTTCTTC.

The chain carries TRBV6-5 and TRBJ1-6, with D perhaps matching TRBD1 (5 bases). CDR3 length equals 13 residues. The V gene's germline CDR1 is MNHEY and CDR2 SVGAGI. V lost 5 bases and J 11 bases, leaving 13 bases between the germline ends. The CDR3 DNA reads TGTGCCAGCAGTGACGACAGATTTACACCCCTCCACTTT. It codes for CASSDDRFTPLHF.

J is TRBJ2-5 and V is TRBV5-1; 12 nucleotides match TRBD1. The end of the DNA fits TRBJ2-7 better, so the J call may be wrong. Germline CDR1 SGHRS, CDR2 YFSETQ. The CDR3 contains 15 residues. The CDR3 is CASSLGTGGNDEQYF. The CDR3 bases are TGCGCCAGCAGCCTGGGGACAGGGGGCAACGACGAGCAGTACTTC.

This clonotype was detected a few times. The chain couples TRBV7-2 to TRBJ2-1; maybe TRBD2 (5 bases). The CDR3 covers 13 residues. Germline-derived CDR1 and CDR2 are SGHTA and FQGNSA. V was cut by 2 bases and J by 8 bases, with 10 bases left in between. The CDR3 bases are TGTGCCAGCAGCTTATTCCTAGCCTATGAGCAGTTCTTC. This gives the protein CASSLFLAYEQFF. The full variable domain, completed using reference TRBV7-2 and TRBJ2-1, is GAGVSQSPSNKVTEKGKDVELRCDPISGHTALYWYRQSLGQGLEFLIYFQGNSAPDKSGLPSDRFSAERTGGSVSTLTIQRTQQEDSAVYLCASSLFLAYEQFFGPGTRLTVL.

V is TRBV4-1 and J is TRBJ2-7; D is perhaps TRBD2 (5 bases). The DNA end lines up better with TRBJ2-5; the J call may be wrong. The CDR3 is 15 residues long. Germline CDR1 and CDR2: MGHRA and YSYEKL. The CDR3 region has the DNA TGCGCCAGCAGCCGGTCGCGGGTCCCGGGGGAGACCCAGTACTTC. Amino acid sequence: CASSRSRVPGETQYF.

The CDR3 DNA reads as TGTGCCATCAGTGTCTCTAGCGGTACTAGCACAGATACGCAGTATTTT. Encoded protein: CAISVSSGTSTDTQYF. The V and J genes are TRBV10-3 and TRBJ2-3; TRBD2 agrees at 7 bases. V was clipped by 4 bases and J by 0 bases; unmatched bases: 7. The CDR3 loop spans 16 amino acids. Germline values: CDR1 ENHRY, CDR2 SYGVKD.

This clonotype is a singleton in its sample. The chain carries TRBV29-1 and TRBJ2-5, with D perhaps TRBD2 (5 bases). The J call is in doubt because the DNA end fits TRBJ2-7 better. The CDR3 has 14 amino acids. CDR1 is SQVTM and CDR2 is ANQGSEA in the germline V gene. The CDR3 DNA is TGCAGCGTTGAATTCTCGGGATTAGGCGACGAGCAGTACTTC. Translation: CSVEFSGLGDEQYF.

This clonotype was counted only a few times. V gene TRBV7-9 combines with J gene TRBJ2-4, with 7 nucleotides matching TRBD2. CDR1 SEHNR and CDR2 FQNEAQ come from the germline V gene (reference sequence). CDR3 length: 17 amino acids. Losses at the gene ends were 7 bases for V and 3 bases for J; bases not matched to a gene: 15. The CDR3 is CASTSGGELEDKNIQYF. As DNA, the CDR3 is TGTGCCAGCACCTCTGGGGGGGAACTAGAGGACAAAAACATTCAGTACTTC.

The chain employs TRBV7-2 and TRBJ2-6, with D perhaps matching TRBD1 (6 bases). The CDR3 is made up of 18 amino acids. The germline V gene has CDR1 SGHTA and CDR2 FQGNSA. V lost 0 bases to trimming and J lost 0 bases, with 12 bases between them. Written as DNA, the CDR3 is TGTGCCAGCAGCTTAGCATTTACAGGGCCCTCTGGGGCCAACGTCCTGACTTTC. Its protein product is CASSLAFTGPSGANVLTF. Filled out from reference TRBV7-2 and TRBJ2-6, the complete variable domain reads GAGVSQSPSNKVTEKGKDVELRCDPISGHTALYWYRQSLGQGLEFLIYFQGNSAPDKSGLPSDRFSAERTGGSVSTLTIQRTQQEDSAVYLCASSLAFTGPSGANVLTFGAGSRLTVL.

The V and J genes are TRBV4-3 and TRBJ2-7, with TRBD1 as a possible D gene (6 bases). Trimming took off 0 bases at V and 0 bases at J, with 12 bases between the two ends. This CDR3 has 16 residues. Germline CDR1 reads LGHNA; CDR2 reads YSLEER. In DNA form, the CDR3 reads TGCGCCAGCAGCCAAGAGCTCCTAGGGGGCTCCTACGAGCAGTACTTC. As protein: CASSQELLGGSYEQYF.

The chain carries TRBV7-2 and TRBJ2-7; D is uncertain. Germline V gives CDR1 SGHTA, CDR2 FQGNSA. Deletions cut 3 bases from V and 3 bases from J, with 9 bases between. The CDR3 runs to 13 residues. The CDR3 reads CASSFGSFYEQYF. For the CDR3, the DNA is TGTGCCAGCAGCTTTGGCAGCTTCTACGAGCAGTACTTC.

This sequence joins TRBV6-1 and TRBJ2-5, with 14 bases identical to TRBD2. The germline CDR1 and CDR2 sequences are MNHNS and SASEGT. The V segment lost 5 bases and the J segment 11 bases; nucleotides outside the gene matches: 19. The CDR3 is 18 residues long. The CDR3 spells CASSRRTSGGTGHNEQYF. CDR3 bases: TGTGCCAGCAGTCGAAGGACTAGCGGGGGGACCGGCCACAATGAGCAGTACTTC.